The clone carrying this T cell receptor beta chain came up once. The antigen is undetermined. In the original analysis: Lowest detectable productive clonotype frequency was 2.59 x 10-5. The repertoire was sequenced with immunoSEQ multiplex PCR; TCRdb's copy has only in-frame clones and lacks some. Clone size and the V and J calls come from that table; the DNA yielded D and trimming. The sample comprises 20,000 to 25,000 clones, just over 70% of which are singletons, and about 29% rests with the top ten. The record originates from a study of STAT5B mutations in CD4+ large granular lymphocyte leukemia. At the level of the study: Among healthy controls, a particular HLA allele went with more CDR3 'QG' motifs. General observations from the study: 8/27 top patient clones versus 2/35 control clones were TRBV06-family. About a quarter of private leukemic clonotypes occurred rarely in other patients' non-leukemic repertoires.

The CDR3 is 15 amino acids. Germline V lookup: CDR1 SGHVS, CDR2 FQNEAQ. Trimming removed 6 bases at V and 1 base at J, with 16 bases between. Sequencing was carried out using CD4+ T cells from blood buffy coats. The chain employs TRBV7-8 and TRBJ2-7; no clear D gene. This TCR derives from a human donor in good health. Written as DNA, the CDR3 is TGTGCCAGCAGAGAAGCTCCACAGCTTTCCTACGAGCAGTACTTC. Translated: CASREAPQLSYEQYF.